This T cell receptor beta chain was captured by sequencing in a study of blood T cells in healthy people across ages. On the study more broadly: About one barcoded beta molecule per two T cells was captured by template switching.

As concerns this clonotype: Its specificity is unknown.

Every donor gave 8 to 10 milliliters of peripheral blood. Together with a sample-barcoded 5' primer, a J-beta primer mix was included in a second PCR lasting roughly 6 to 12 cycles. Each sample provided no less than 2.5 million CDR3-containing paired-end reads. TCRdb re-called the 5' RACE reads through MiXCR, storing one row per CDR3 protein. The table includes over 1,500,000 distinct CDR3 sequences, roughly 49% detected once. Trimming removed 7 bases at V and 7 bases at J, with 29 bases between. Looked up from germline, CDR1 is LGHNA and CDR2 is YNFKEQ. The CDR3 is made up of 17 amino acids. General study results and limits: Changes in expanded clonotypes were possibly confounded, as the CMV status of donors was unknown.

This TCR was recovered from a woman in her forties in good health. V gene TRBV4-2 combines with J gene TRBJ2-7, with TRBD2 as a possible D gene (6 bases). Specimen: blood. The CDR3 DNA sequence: TGTGCCAGCAATAGCCCGGGACTCCCGAGCTCCTACAATGAGCAGTACTTC. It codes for CASNSPGLPSSYNEQYF.